The 23 T cell receptor beta chains listed next were all sequenced from one sample in a study of T cell responses to AZD1222 COVID-19 vaccine. Assay used: immunoSEQ multiplex PCR; TCRdb lists only in-frame clones, some missing. The table has 140,000 to 150,000 clones, about 90% seen once. The source material was peripheral blood, sampled on day 0 of MenACWY control vaccination. Receptors were obtained from an adult in good health.

The chain combines TRBV6-5 with TRBJ1-5; a weak D match, TRBD1 (5 bases). Trimming took 0 bases from V and 6 from J, leaving 15 bases between them. The length of the CDR3 is 16 residues. Looked up from germline, CDR1 is MNHEY and CDR2 is SVGAGI. The CDR3 DNA sequence: TGTGCCAGCAGTTACTCGCAGGGTGGGGCAGGTCAGCCCCAGCATTTT. As protein: CASSYSQGGAGQPQHF.

The J gene is TRBJ2-7, the V gene TRBV15; tentatively, D is TRBD2 (5 bases). The V gene's germline CDR1 is LNHNV and CDR2 YYDKDF (reference sequence). CDR3 length equals 18 residues. Trimming removed 1 base at V and 0 bases at J, with 19 bases between. CDR3 nucleotides: TGTGCCACCAGCAGAGCCGGTGCAGCGACGGGGAGCTCCTACGAGCAGTACTTC. It is translated as CATSRAGAATGSSYEQYF. Full variable domain (rest looked up from reference TRBV15 and TRBJ2-7): DAMVIQNPRYQVTQFGKPVTLSCSQTLNHNVMYWYQQKSSQAPKLLFHYYDKDFNNEADTPDNFQSRRPNTSFCFLDIRSPGLGDTAMYLCATSRAGAATGSSYEQYFGPGTRLTVT.

This chain uses TRBV5-1 with TRBJ1-4; D gene uncertain. Trimming stripped 3 bases from V and 3 bases from J, with 12 bases between. The CDR3 spans 15 residues. Germline V gives CDR1 SGHRS, CDR2 YFSETQ. The CDR3 region is CASSYIPGSNEKLFF. CDR3 nucleotide sequence: TGCGCCAGCAGCTATATCCCGGGATCTAATGAAAAACTGTTTTTT. Full variable domain (rest looked up from reference TRBV5-1 and TRBJ1-4): KAGVTQTPRYLIKTRGQQVTLSCSPISGHRSVSWYQQTPGQGLQFLFEYFSETQRNKGNFPGRFSGRQFSNSRSEMNVSTLELGDSALYLCASSYIPGSNEKLFFGSGTQLSVL.

Notes on this clone: The conserved phenylalanine or tryptophan is not found at the CDR3 terminus, so this likely reflects a read error. No DNA is shown, since the ends of the CDR3 on it are uncertain; the CDR3 is the one TCRdb lists. J is TRBJ2-4 and V is TRBV4-1; the table's D gene call, TRBD1, was not cross checked with the DNA. The CDR3 length is 15 residues, termini included. Germline V gene lookup returns CDR1 MGHRA and CDR2 YSYEKL. CDR3 residues: CASSQDRTGRLEPVC.

This chain uses TRBV19 with TRBJ2-1, with D possibly TRBD2 on 5 matching bases. The CDR3 runs 13 residues. V gave up 6 bases and J gave up 4 bases, with 10 bases separating them. Germline loops: CDR1 LNHDA, CDR2 SQIVND (reference sequence). The CDR3 is CASRAEEYNEQFF. CDR3 DNA: TGTGCCAGTAGGGCGGAGGAGTACAATGAGCAGTTCTTC. The complete variable domain, with remaining parts taken from reference TRBV19 and TRBJ2-1, reads DGGITQSPKYLFRKEGQNVTLSCEQNLNHDAMYWYRQDPGQGLRLIYYSQIVNDFQKGDIAEGYSVSREKKESFPLTVTSAQKNPTAFYLCASRAEEYNEQFFGPGTRLTVL.

The chain uses TRBV27 and TRBJ2-2; 11 bases map to TRBD2. Germline lookup yields CDR1 MNHEY and CDR2 SMNVEV (reference sequence). V shed 6 bases and J 0 bases; nucleotides not matched to a gene: 6. This CDR3 contains 17 residues. The DNA for the CDR3 is TGTGCCAGCAGGAAACCGACTAGCGGGACGAACACCGGGGAGCTGTTTTTT. Translation gives CASRKPTSGTNTGELFF.

This clone was observed once. The chain joins TRBV28 to TRBJ1-5, with a weak D call TRBD1 (6 bases). Germline loops: CDR1 MDHEN, CDR2 SYDVKM. V lost 5 bases and J lost 7, with 18 bases in between. The CDR3 covers 15 residues. This chain's CDR3 is CASSPRDNSRQPQHF. DNA of the CDR3: TGTGCCAGCAGTCCTCGGGACAATTCACGGCAGCCCCAGCATTTT.

This chain links TRBV10-3 with TRBJ1-2; D is undetermined. V lost 6 bases to trimming and J lost 7 bases, with 15 bases between them. The CDR3 loop spans 13 amino acids. Per germline, CDR1 ENHRY and CDR2 SYGVKD. CDR3 protein: CAISPGGGGGYTF. CDR3 DNA: TGTGCCATCAGCCCGGGTGGCGGCGGTGGCTACACCTTC.

The genes are TRBV9 and TRBJ2-2; D not resolved. This CDR3 is built from 16 residues. With 0 bases removed from V and 0 bases from J, the gap between germline ends came to 9 bases. Germline V gives CDR1 SGDLS, CDR2 YYNGEE. CDR3 DNA: TGTGCCAGCAGCGTAGACCCCGGAGCGAACACCGGGGAGCTGTTTTTT. Translation: CASSVDPGANTGELFF.

This clone was observed once. V is TRBV4-1 and J is TRBJ2-7, with D unresolved. The CDR3 sequence is 15 residues long. The germline CDR1 and CDR2 sequences are MGHRA and YSYEKL. Trimming removed 1 base from V and 1 base from J, with 11 bases in between. The CDR3 reads CASSQAGLGSYEQYF. CDR3 coding DNA: TGCGCCAGCAGCCAAGCTGGGCTAGGATCCTACGAGCAGTACTTC.

This clone was observed a handful of times. V is TRBV28 and J is TRBJ1-2; D ambiguous. This CDR3 comprises 13 residues. Trimming left V 5 bases short and J 4 bases short, with 11 bases between. CDR1 and CDR2 (germline): MDHEN, SYDVKM. Here the CDR3 reads CASSPSTRYGYTF. Written as DNA, the CDR3 is TGTGCCAGCAGTCCCTCAACACGCTATGGCTACACCTTC.

The chain joins TRBV5-1 to TRBJ2-7, with D possibly called TRBD1 or TRBD2 (5 bases each). The CDR3 contains 15 residues. V shed 5 bases and J shed 0 bases, with 15 bases lying between them. CDR1 and CDR2 (germline): SGHRS, YFSETQ. CDR3 loop: CASRRVGADSYEQYF. Here the CDR3 DNA reads TGCGCCAGCAGAAGGGTCGGGGCCGACTCCTACGAGCAGTACTTC. Based on the CDR3 plus reference TRBV5-1 and TRBJ2-7, the full variable domain is KAGVTQTPRYLIKTRGQQVTLSCSPISGHRSVSWYQQTPGQGLQFLFEYFSETQRNKGNFPGRFSGRQFSNSRSEMNVSTLELGDSALYLCASRRVGADSYEQYFGPGTRLTVT.

The chain uses TRBV4-1 and TRBJ1-1; a weak D match, TRBD1 (5 bases). CDR1 and CDR2 (germline): MGHRA, YSYEKL. Trimming removed 1 base at V and 1 base at J, with 13 bases between. The CDR3 length is 16 residues. The CDR3 sequence: CASSQVGGGENTEAFF. The CDR3 DNA sequence: TGCGCCAGCAGCCAAGTCGGGGGGGGAGAGAACACTGAAGCTTTCTTT.

DNA for the CDR3: TGTGCCAGTAGTACGACAGGTATTAACACTGAAGCTTTCTTT. Residues: CASSTTGINTEAFF. The genes are TRBV19 and TRBJ1-1; D may be TRBD1 (6 bases). V was pared by 4 bases and J by 2 bases, with 11 bases between. This CDR3 is 14 amino acids long. CDR1 is LNHDA and CDR2 is SQIVND in the germline V gene (reference sequence).

V usage is TRBV6-5 and J usage is TRBJ1-2, with a tentative D call TRBD1 (5 bases). Germline V gene data show CDR1 as MNHEY and CDR2 as SVGAGI. The length of the CDR3 is 13 residues. V shed 11 bases and J shed 2 bases, with 15 bases lying between them. DNA of the CDR3: TGTGCCGGGGCCCCGAATCTCAACTATGGCTACACCTTC. Encoded protein: CAGAPNLNYGYTF.

The chain is built from TRBV19 and TRBJ2-3, with TRBD1 as a possible D gene (6 bases). V was trimmed by 5 bases and J by 3 bases, leaving 15 bases between them. The CDR3 sequence is 15 residues long. Germline V gives CDR1 LNHDA, CDR2 SQIVND (reference sequence). The CDR3 nucleotides read TGTGCCAGTAGTGAACCGGGACACGGAACAGATACGCAGTATTTT. This translates into CASSEPGHGTDTQYF.

J is TRBJ2-7 and V is TRBV28, with D hard to call. The CDR3 is 12 amino acids. CDR1 and CDR2 from the germline V gene are MDHEN and SYDVKM. V was trimmed by 5 bases and J by 3 bases, leaving 8 bases between them. DNA of the CDR3: TGTGCCAGCAGTCCTCGACTCTACGAGCAGTACTTC. This translates into CASSPRLYEQYF.

The rearrangement uses TRBV7-9 and TRBJ1-6; TRBD1 agrees at 10 bases. Trimming took 7 bases from V and 9 from J; bases not matched to a gene: 9. Germline V CDR1 and CDR2: SEHNR, FQNEAQ (reference sequence). The CDR3 loop spans 15 amino acids. This CDR3 reads CASTPRGQGPSPLHF. The CDR3 DNA reads as TGTGCCAGCACCCCGAGGGGACAGGGGCCTTCACCCCTCCACTTT. The full variable domain, completed using reference TRBV7-9 and TRBJ1-6, is DTGVSQNPRHKITKRGQNVTFRCDPISEHNRLYWYRQTLGQGPEFLTYFQNEAQLEKSRLLSDRFSAERPKGSFSTLEIQRTEQGDSAMYLCASTPRGQGPSPLHFGNGTRLTVT.

The chain combines TRBV9 with TRBJ2-2, with 11 bases fitting TRBD1. The germline gives CDR1 SGDLS, CDR2 YYNGEE. The CDR3 is made up of 15 amino acids. The trim removed 4 bases at V and 6 bases at J, leaving 5 bases unmatched. The CDR3 bases are TGTGCCAGCAGCCCCCGGACAGGGGGCCCCGGGGAGCTGTTTTTT. Amino acid sequence: CASSPRTGGPGELFF.

The V gene is TRBV5-1, the J gene TRBJ1-6, with D possibly matching TRBD1 (5 bases). The CDR3 runs 15 residues. V gave up 5 bases and J gave up 5 bases, with 14 bases separating them. CDR1 is SGHRS and CDR2 is YFSETQ in the germline V gene. CDR3 nucleotides: TGCGCCAGCAGTCGTCAGGGCTTTGATAATTCACCCCTCCACTTT. It specifies CASSRQGFDNSPLHF.

The V call is TRBV10-1, the J call TRBJ2-7; D possibly uses TRBD1 or TRBD2 (6 bases each). The CDR3 has 16 amino acids. Trimming pared 2 bases from V and 6 bases from J, leaving 20 bases between. CDR1 WNHNN and CDR2 SYGVQD come from the germline V gene (reference sequence). CDR3 DNA: TGCGCCAGCAGTGAGCGGACCAGTCGTTCGGGGGCCGAGCAGTACTTC. Translating gives CASSERTSRSGAEQYF.

There are a few counts of this clone. This chain links TRBV9 with TRBJ2-1, with D possibly TRBD1 on 6 matching bases. Trimming removed 8 bases at V and 6 bases at J, with 18 bases between. Per the germline V gene, CDR1 is SGDLS and CDR2 is YYNGEE. This CDR3 comprises 14 residues. This CDR3 reads CASRPDSGGNEQFF. The CDR3 coding sequence is TGTGCCAGTCGGCCGGACAGTGGAGGCAATGAGCAGTTCTTC.

This clone was counted a single time. The V call is TRBV27, the J call TRBJ2-1, with D possibly TRBD2 on 7 matching bases. Germline V gene sequence: CDR1 MNHEY, CDR2 SMNVEV (reference sequence). The CDR3 totals 13 residues. V was clipped by 5 bases and J by 6 bases, with 11 bases between them. CDR3 loop: CASSRGGVNEQFF. Written as DNA, the CDR3 is TGTGCCAGCAGTAGGGGGGGCGTCAATGAGCAGTTCTTC.